The present TCR beta chain was sequenced within a study of blood T cell repertoires in COVID-19. Across the whole study: Samples taken during acute and convalescent COVID-19 were collected in the United States, Italy and Spain.

Source study methods: Scientists estimated how many nucleated cells there were by amplifying reference gene primers. This table comes from immunoSEQ multiplex PCR, and its TCRdb copy is limited to in-frame clones, with some not included. V and J calls and clone size are as listed in that table; D and trimming were resolved from the DNA. There are almost 200,000 clones in the sample; approximately 88% occur only once, and roughly 8.8% lies in the top ten. The CDR3 sequence is 15 residues long. Trimming took 5 bases from V and 1 from J, leaving 13 bases between them. Germline V lookup: CDR1 MNHEY, CDR2 SMNVEV (reference sequence). For recovered donors of Cohort 3, there were two negative PCRs, clearance, or symptom resolution.

Sequencing was carried out using PBMCs or T cells enriched from blood (not recorded which). The chain uses TRBV27 and TRBJ2-3, with D possibly TRBD1 on 6 matching bases. This clonotype originated in a woman between 18 and 29 years old who had recovered from COVID-19. CDR3 sequence reads: CASSRGWGRTDTQYF. DNA for the CDR3: TGTGCCAGCAGTCGAGGTTGGGGGCGCACAGATACGCAGTATTTT.